The source of this T cell receptor beta chain is a study of blood T cell repertoires in COVID-19. Overall study: From T cells, B-cell-depleted T cells, or PBMCs came the material, which was cDNA or gDNA.

The CDR3 extends over 13 amino acids. Germline loops: CDR1 MNHEY, CDR2 SVGAGI. V was clipped by 6 bases and J by 0 bases, with 9 bases between them. The data were produced by immunoSEQ multiplex PCR, yet TCRdb's version contains in-frame clones alone and is incomplete. Counted here are 150,000 to 180,000 clones, 84% occurring once; the ten biggest clones make up approximately 9.4%. The V call is TRBV6-5, the J call TRBJ2-7; D unresolved. Input material: peripheral blood. This sequence originates from a woman between 50 and 59 years old with acute or convalescent COVID-19. The CDR3: CASRAESSYEQYF. The CDR3 DNA reads as TGTGCCAGCAGGGCAGAAAGCTCCTACGAGCAGTACTTC.